These 20 T cell receptor beta chains were all obtained from the same sample, sequenced in a study of neurological immune-mediated disorders. TCRdb analysed the 5' RACE reads with MiXCR anew, one entry per CDR3 protein. Seen here are about 48,000 distinct CDR3 sequences, 10% observed once, and the top ten hold 21%. Sequencing was done on a sample of PBMCs. The receptors stem from a woman aged 40 to 55 with HTLV-1-associated myelopathy (HAM/TSP).

In its sample, this clonotype was seen many times. The chain uses TRBV5-1 and TRBJ2-2, with 7 bases identical to TRBD1. The germline gives CDR1 SGHRS, CDR2 YFSETQ. CDR3 length: 15 amino acids. V was pared by 3 bases and J by 2 bases, with 4 bases of the junction left unmatched. The DNA of the CDR3 is TGCGCCAGCAGCTCAAACAGGGGAAACACCGGGGAGCTGTTTTTT. Its translation is CASSSNRGNTGELFF.

In its sample, this clonotype was seen many times. J is TRBJ2-1 and V is TRBV10-3, with D perhaps matching TRBD1 or TRBD2 (5 bases each). Trimming cost V 6 bases and J 16 bases, with 22 bases left between them. Germline V gene data show CDR1 as ENHRY and CDR2 as SYGVKD. The CDR3 is 13 residues long. The CDR3 loop is CAISTDTRGPLFF. The CDR3 region has the DNA TGTGCCATCAGCACAGATACTAGGGGCCCCTTATTCTTC.

This clonotype appeared many times. The chain carries TRBV7-3 and TRBJ2-7; TRBD1 matches 9 bases. V trimming: 5 bases; J trimming: 3 bases; junction bases outside the gene matches: 11. CDR3 length: 16 residues. Per germline, CDR1 SGHTA and CDR2 FQGTGA. The CDR3, as DNA: TGTGCCAGCAGCCTCGGGACAGGGTTTCTATTCTACGAGCAGTACTTC. As protein: CASSLGTGFLFYEQYF.

This clonotype was counted many times. CDR3 sequence (DNA): TGTGCCAGCAGTCAGGGGGCCTGGGAAAAACTGTTTTTT. Protein: CASSQGAWEKLFF. This chain joins TRBV27 and TRBJ1-4, with 8 bases identical to TRBD1. CDR3 length equals 13 residues. The germline V gene encodes CDR1 MNHEY and CDR2 SMNVEV (reference sequence). Losses at the gene ends were 5 bases for V and 8 bases for J; bases not matched to a gene: 4.

This clonotype was seen only a few times. V usage is TRBV20-1 and J usage is TRBJ1-1; D not resolved. Trimming took 1 base from V and 3 from J, leaving 12 bases between them. The CDR3 runs 14 residues. The germline gives CDR1 DFQATT, CDR2 SNEGSKA (reference sequence). This chain's CDR3 is CSARGPARDTEAFF. CDR3 in DNA: TGCAGTGCTAGAGGGCCAGCGAGAGACACTGAAGCTTTCTTT.

There are many counts of this clonotype. The gene calls are TRBV18 and TRBJ2-5; 8 nucleotides match TRBD1. The CDR3 covers 14 residues. With 5 bases clipped from V and 2 bases from J, the junction kept 4 bases outside the gene matches. Germline V CDR1 and CDR2: KGHSH, LQKENI. The DNA of the CDR3 is TGTGCCAGCTCAACCCAGGGGGCTCAAGAGACCCAGTACTTC. It translates to CASSTQGAQETQYF. Full variable domain (outside the CDR3, taken from reference TRBV18 and TRBJ2-5): NAGVMQNPRHLVRRRGQEARLRCSPMKGHSHVYWYRQLPEEGLKFMVYLQKENIIDESGMPKERFSAEFPKEGPSILRIQQVVRGDSAAYFCASSTQGAQETQYFGPGTRLLVL.

This clonotype was detected ten times or more. The rearrangement uses TRBV12-3 or TRBV12-4 and TRBJ1-5; 7 bases align to TRBD1. This CDR3 spans 16 amino acids. With V trimmed by 3 bases and J by 5 bases, 10 bases remained unmatched. The CDR3 DNA is TGTGCCAGCAGTTTCCCGACCAGGGGGGGATATCAGCCCCAGCATTTT. Translation: CASSFPTRGGYQPQHF.

This clonotype was picked up one time. This rearrangement joins TRBV30 to TRBJ2-2; D is unclear. CDR1 is GTSNPN, CDR2 SVGIG, per germline (reference sequence). Deletions cut 4 bases from V and 7 bases from J, with 10 bases between. The length of the CDR3 is 12 residues. The DNA of the CDR3 is TGTGCCTGGACCGACGAACACGGGGAGCTGTTTTTT. Encoded protein: CAWTDEHGELFF.

This chain links TRBV20-1 with TRBJ2-1; possible D gene TRBD1, 6 bases. The CDR3 consists of 14 residues. Trimming stripped 6 bases from V and 9 bases from J, with 21 bases between. The germline V gene has CDR1 DFQATT and CDR2 SNEGSKA (reference sequence). The CDR3, as DNA: TGCAGTGCCTATTGCAGGGGCAATTTGGGTGAGCAGTTCTTC. It encodes CSAYCRGNLGEQFF.

This clonotype has at least ten counts. The germline gene is not matched at one end of the junction; a read error may be the cause. The chain couples TRBV25-1 to TRBJ1-1; 9 bases are shared with TRBD1. CDR1 is MGHDK, CDR2 SYGVNS, per germline. The CDR3 loop spans 15 amino acids. The CDR3 DNA follows: TGTGTCAGCAGTGACCGGACAGGGGTATACACTGAAGCTTTCTTT. Its protein is CVSSDRTGVYTEAFF.

This clonotype was observed many times. The CDR3 region has the DNA TGTGCCAGCAGTTTAGAAACAGGGAGTGAGCAGTACTTC. As protein: CASSLETGSEQYF. J is TRBJ2-7 and V is TRBV12-3 or TRBV12-4; D possibly corresponds to TRBD1 (6 bases). V was shortened by 1 base and J by 7 bases, with 11 bases between the two germline ends. This CDR3 is built from 13 residues.

This clonotype is categorized as medium-sized (0.01 to 0.1%). V gene TRBV5-1 combines with J gene TRBJ2-1, with a possible D match to TRBD2 (6 bases). Trimming took off 2 bases at V and 0 bases at J, with 12 bases between the two ends. This CDR3 has 16 residues. CDR1 is SGHRS, CDR2 YFSETQ, per germline. For the CDR3, the DNA is TGCGCCAGCAGCTTAGGAGGGAAGGGCTCCTACAATGAGCAGTTCTTC. This encodes CASSLGGKGSYNEQFF. The variable domain in full, with the rest retrieved from reference TRBV5-1 and TRBJ2-1, is KAGVTQTPRYLIKTRGQQVTLSCSPISGHRSVSWYQQTPGQGLQFLFEYFSETQRNKGNFPGRFSGRQFSNSRSEMNVSTLELGDSALYLCASSLGGKGSYNEQFFGPGTRLTVL.

This clonotype was counted ten times or more. The chain employs TRBV4-3 and TRBJ2-1; 9 bases line up with TRBD2. This CDR3 has 16 amino acids. Germline values: CDR1 LGHNA, CDR2 YSLEER. J gave up 6 bases and V 3 bases, and 9 bases lay outside the gene matches. CDR3 residues: CASSQGFSGRINEQFF. Written as DNA, the CDR3 is TGCGCCAGCAGCCAGGGCTTTAGCGGGAGAATCAATGAGCAGTTCTTC.

This clonotype was counted a few times. The V gene is TRBV4-3, the J gene TRBJ1-2, with D maybe TRBD1 (5 bases). The CDR3 spans 16 residues. The V end lost 3 bases, the J end lost 5 bases, and 19 bases lay between the germline ends. Germline V gives CDR1 LGHNA, CDR2 YSLEER. In nucleotides, the CDR3 is TGCGCCAGCAGCCAGGCCTTCGGGGAGAGGGGATATGGCTACACCTTC. It codes for CASSQAFGERGYGYTF.

DNA for the CDR3: TGTGCCAGCAGCTTAGATGGAAGCGGGGGGTCCCTACTCCAAGAGACCCAGTACTTC. Amino acids: CASSLDGSGGSLLQETQYF. The chain employs TRBV11-2 and TRBJ2-5, with TRBD2 matching 9 bases. Losses at the gene ends were 0 bases for V and 1 base for J; bases not matched to a gene: 12. The germline V gene has CDR1 SGHAT and CDR2 FQNNGV. The CDR3 contains 19 residues.

This clonotype was picked up many times. The gene calls are TRBV29-1 and TRBJ1-5; D call uncertain. Trimming stripped 7 bases from V and 3 bases from J, with 10 bases between. Germline assignment: CDR1 SQVTM and CDR2 ANQGSEA. The CDR3 extends over 12 amino acids. In DNA, the CDR3 is TGCAGCGGTCAGGCTTCCAATCAGCCCCAGCATTTT. Translation gives CSGQASNQPQHF.

In its sample, this clonotype was seen many times. The V gene is TRBV12-3 or TRBV12-4, the J gene TRBJ2-1; the match to TRBD1 covers 7 bases. This CDR3 is built from 15 residues. V was clipped by 6 bases and J by 7 bases; unmatched bases: 12. The CDR3 sequence: CASSPGQRRSNEQFF. The CDR3, as DNA: TGTGCCAGCAGCCCGGGACAGCGCAGATCGAATGAGCAGTTCTTC.

This clonotype was counted at least ten times. The chain employs TRBV6-6 and TRBJ1-1; D ambiguous. The CDR3 contains 13 residues. The germline CDR1 and CDR2 sequences are MNHNY and SVGAGI (reference sequence). Deletions cut 6 bases from V and 0 bases from J, with 8 bases between. In DNA form, the CDR3 reads TGTGCCAGCAGCTATACCATGAACACTGAAGCTTTCTTT. Translation gives CASSYTMNTEAFF.

This clonotype was counted ten times or more. This chain links TRBV15 with TRBJ2-1, with D possibly matching TRBD2 (6 bases). This CDR3 contains 16 residues. V was trimmed by 6 bases and J by 0 bases, leaving 15 bases between them. Germline CDR1 and CDR2: LNHNV and YYDKDF (reference sequence). This CDR3 is CATRKSEGPSYNEQFF. CDR3 coding DNA: TGTGCCACCAGAAAATCGGAGGGGCCCTCCTACAATGAGCAGTTCTTC.

This clonotype was detected ten times or more. The chain is built from TRBV5-1 and TRBJ2-7; 9 bases line up with TRBD1. Germline loops: CDR1 SGHRS, CDR2 YFSETQ. The V segment lost 4 bases and the J segment 5 bases; nucleotides outside the gene matches: 10. This CDR3 has 15 residues. The CDR3: CASSTPGQGWDEQYF. Here the CDR3 DNA reads TGCGCCAGCAGCACGCCGGGACAGGGATGGGACGAGCAGTACTTC. Variable domain in full (rest from reference TRBV5-1 and TRBJ2-7): KAGVTQTPRYLIKTRGQQVTLSCSPISGHRSVSWYQQTPGQGLQFLFEYFSETQRNKGNFPGRFSGRQFSNSRSEMNVSTLELGDSALYLCASSTPGQGWDEQYFGPGTRLTVT.